This TCR beta chain was identified in a study of cytomegalovirus exposure and HLA in healthy donors. Study as a whole: Most genotyped donors, 65% to 90% of fewer than 400, had Caucasian-associated genetic ancestry.

In the PCR, 60 Vbeta and 13 Jbeta primers were used. The repertoire was sequenced with immunoSEQ multiplex PCR; TCRdb's copy has only in-frame clones and lacks some. In total, the table holds over 45,000 clones. The donors gave bone marrow, and they were healthy. Though probably carrying unrecorded immune exposures, donors were nominally healthy at sampling. Germline V gene lookup returns CDR1 LGHNA and CDR2 YNFKEQ. The CDR3 length is 18 residues. Trimming cost V 3 bases and J 7 bases; bases outside gene matches: 16. The source of this sequence is a woman between 18 and 29 years old in good health and CMV-seronegative. Sequencing input: PBMCs. The V call is TRBV4-2, the J call TRBJ2-1, with TRBD2 matching over 9 bases. The CDR3 here is CASSQRGWAGGLPNEQFF. The CDR3 coding sequence is TGTGCCAGCAGCCAGAGGGGATGGGCGGGGGGGTTACCGAATGAGCAGTTCTTC.